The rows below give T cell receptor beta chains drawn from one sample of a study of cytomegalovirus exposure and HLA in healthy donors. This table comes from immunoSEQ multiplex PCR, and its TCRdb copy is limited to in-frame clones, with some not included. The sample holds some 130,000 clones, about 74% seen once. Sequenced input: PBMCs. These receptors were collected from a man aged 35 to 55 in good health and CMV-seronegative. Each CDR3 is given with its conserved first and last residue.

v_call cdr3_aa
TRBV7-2 CASSWTDFRSYNSPLHF
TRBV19 CASSIIQGSAPQHF
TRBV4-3 CASSQGASGGYNEQFF
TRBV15 CATSRGTGMVSPLHF
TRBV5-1 CASSLWRTSGGSYSSYEQYF
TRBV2 CASSWTSGRYEQYF
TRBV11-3 CASRKNGLAIGEQFF
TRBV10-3 CAISWSLPPGGNTGELFF
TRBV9 CASSVEAGASTDTQYF
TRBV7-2 CASSQEGVNTEAFF
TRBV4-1 CASSQEHRGLTGELFF
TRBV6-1 CASSAPGTNFGQPQHF
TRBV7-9 CASSRGGTNQPQHF
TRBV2 CASSALSGTYTGELFF
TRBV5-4 CASSPLAGGRLYEQYF
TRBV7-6 CASSLGANPYEQYF
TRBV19 CASSMQGETQYF
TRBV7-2 CASSLVETGAGETQYF
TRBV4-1 CASSQATGEDYGYTF